This T cell receptor beta chain was found in a study of cytomegalovirus exposure and HLA in healthy donors. Vbeta (60) and Jbeta (13) primers were used in the PCR. Profiling relied on immunoSEQ multiplex PCR, and the TCRdb table lists in-frame clones only, not all of them. This table has 90,000 to 150,000 clones, about 76% appearing once. This clone has just one count. CDR3 size: 11 residues. CDR1 GTSNPN and CDR2 SVGIG come from the germline V gene (reference sequence). V was cut by 5 bases and J by 5 bases, with 9 bases left in between. This sequence joins TRBV30 and TRBJ1-2; no reliable D call. This TCR was recovered from a woman aged 40 to 50 in good health and CMV-seropositive. Sequenced input: PBMCs. Here the CDR3 DNA reads TGTGCCTGGTCCTTTCAGTATGGCTACACCTTC. Translated: CAWSFQYGYTF.